This T cell receptor (beta chain) was sequenced during a study of human T cells and chemical hapten exposure. The CDR3 contains 11 residues. Trimming removed 1 base at V and 7 bases at J, with 2 bases between. This sample's time point: pre-sensitization, week 0. Indicated treatment: therapeutic diphenylcyclopropenone sensitization with weekly scalp DPC. Library construction involved attaching unique molecular identifiers to individual cDNA molecules, which allowed quantitative, reproducible TCR counting. Authors' methods: A per-sample median of about 100,000 TCRs was observed, with counts ranging from about 20,000 to 750,000. TCRdb re-analysed the RACE reads in MiXCR, keeping a single row per CDR3 protein. The V and J calls were not made by the authors but by TCRdb's processing. The sample consists of about 40,000 distinct CDR3 sequences, about 11% of them appearing once.

This chain connects TRBV12-3 or TRBV12-4 to TRBJ2-1; D is uncertain. The receptor was isolated from a man aged 30-40 years with alopecia areata. Some clones in this sample may be carry-over from other donors' samples. Sequenced here: whole blood, sampled in connection with sensitization to the hapten diphenylcyclopropenone (DPC). CDR3 sequence (DNA): TGTGCCAGCAGTTTAGGGAATGAGCAGTTCTTC. It translates to CASSLGNEQFF.